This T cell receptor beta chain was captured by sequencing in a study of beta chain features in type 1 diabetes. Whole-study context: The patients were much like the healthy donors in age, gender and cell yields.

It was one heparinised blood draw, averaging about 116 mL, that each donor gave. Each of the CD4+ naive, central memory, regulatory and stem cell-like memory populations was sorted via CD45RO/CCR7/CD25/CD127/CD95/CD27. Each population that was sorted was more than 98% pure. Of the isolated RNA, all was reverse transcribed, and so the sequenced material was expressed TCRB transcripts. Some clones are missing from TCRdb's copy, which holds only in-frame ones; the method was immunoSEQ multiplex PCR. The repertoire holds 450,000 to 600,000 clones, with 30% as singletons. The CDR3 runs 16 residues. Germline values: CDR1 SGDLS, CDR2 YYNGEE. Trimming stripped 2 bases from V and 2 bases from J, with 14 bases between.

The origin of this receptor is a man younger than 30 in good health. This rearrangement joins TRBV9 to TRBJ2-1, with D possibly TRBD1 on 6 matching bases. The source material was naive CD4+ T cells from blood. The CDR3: CASSVGQGLTYNEQFF. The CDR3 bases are TGTGCCAGCAGCGTGGGGCAGGGGCTTACCTACAATGAGCAGTTCTTC.